This is a list of T cell receptor beta chains from one sample in a study of OX40 agonist ivuxolimab in advanced cancers. This table comes from immunoSEQ multiplex PCR, and its TCRdb copy is limited to in-frame clones, with some not included. The sample carries roughly 89,000 clones, around 80% recorded once. The specimen was CD4+ or CD8+ T cells sorted from blood, collected in a trial of the OX40 agonist ivuxolimab. The receptors were sampled from an adult with an advanced solid tumor such as melanoma, head and neck, liver or kidney cancer. Both conserved end residues are part of each CDR3. The D gene is left open where the match is weak. Some rows have no size entry. The others give once, few or many, or a class for an expanded clone.

cdr3_aa cdr3_nt j_call clone_size d_call v_call
CASSIVRGRYGYTF TGTGCCAGCAGCATAGTCCGGGGACGGTATGGCTACACCTTC TRBJ1-2 . . TRBV28
CASSLGLDTQYF TGTGCCAGCAGCTTGGGACTTGATACGCAGTATTTT TRBJ2-3 . . TRBV5-5
CASSFRTSGGPSSYNEQFF TGTGCCAGCAGCTTTCGGACTAGCGGGGGGCCGAGCTCCTACAATGAGCAGTTCTTC TRBJ2-1 once TRBD2 TRBV7-2
CASSETGTVNSPLHF TGTGCCAGCAGTGAAACGGGGACAGTAAATTCACCCCTCCACTTT TRBJ1-6 . TRBD1 TRBV6-1
CASSSLLTGIYGYTF TGTGCCAGCAGTTCCCTCCTGACAGGAATCTATGGCTACACCTTC TRBJ1-2 . . TRBV28
CASSFGSQETQYF TGTGCCAGCAGCTTCGGTTCGCAAGAGACCCAGTACTTC TRBJ2-5 . . TRBV7-9
CASSFLSGDAGELFF TGTGCCAGCAGCTTCCTTAGCGGGGATGCCGGGGAGCTGTTTTTT TRBJ2-2 few TRBD2 TRBV7-3
CASSSTGPRETQYF TGTGCCAGCAGCTCAACCGGCCCCCGAGAGACCCAGTACTTC TRBJ2-5 . . TRBV5-5
CAWSPDSVEKLFF TGTGCCTGGAGTCCCGATTCAGTGGAAAAACTGTTTTTT TRBJ1-4 . . TRBV30
CASSLVGTLAEAFF TGTGCCAGCAGCTTAGTAGGGACCCTCGCTGAAGCTTTCTTT TRBJ1-1 once . TRBV7-2
CASSSYTGGGQPQHF TGTGCCAGCAGCTCATATACAGGGGGCGGTCAGCCCCAGCATTTT TRBJ1-5 few TRBD1 TRBV7-2
CASSVAWIDTQYF TGTGCCAGCAGCGTAGCTTGGATCGATACGCAGTATTTT TRBJ2-3 . . TRBV9
CAWSRARETQYF TGTGCCTGGAGCAGGGCCCGAGAGACCCAGTACTTC TRBJ2-5 . . TRBV30
CASSEGPQETQYF TGCGCCAGCAGTGAAGGTCCTCAAGAGACCCAGTACTTC TRBJ2-5 . . TRBV10-1
CASSQENSPLHF TGCGCCAGCAGCCAAGAAAATTCACCCCTCCACTTT TRBJ1-6 . . TRBV4-1
CASSTAGGPGNQPQHF TGTGCCAGCAGCACCGCAGGGGGCCCGGGGAATCAGCCCCAGCATTTT TRBJ1-5 . TRBD1 TRBV7-9
CASSFSTGTPFF TGTGCCAGCAGCTTCTCGACAGGGACCCCGTTCTTC TRBJ2-1 . TRBD1 TRBV7-6
CASSTRENTEAFF TGTGCCAGCAGCACTAGGGAGAACACTGAAGCTTTCTTT TRBJ1-1 . . TRBV11-2
CASTPAGAKPSGANVLTF TGTGCCAGCACTCCCGCGGGGGCGAAACCCTCTGGGGCCAACGTCCTGACTTTC TRBJ2-6 . . TRBV9
CASSPTFTDTQYF TGTGCCAGCAGCCCGACATTCACAGATACGCAGTATTTT TRBJ2-3 . . TRBV5-6
CASLPGGVGEAWGYTF TGCGCCAGCCTACCGGGAGGCGTAGGGGAGGCGTGGGGCTACACCTTC TRBJ1-2 few . TRBV5-1
CASSQVRSSGTGSTDTQYF TGCGCCAGCAGCCAAGTCCGATCCTCCGGGACAGGGTCCACAGATACGCAGTATTTT TRBJ2-3 . TRBD1 TRBV4-1
CASSLGTGSNQPQHF TGTGCCAGCAGCTTAGGGACAGGGAGCAATCAGCCCCAGCATTTT TRBJ1-5 . TRBD1 TRBV11-2
CASGVAPRDTQYF TGTGCCAGCGGGGTGGCTCCGAGGGATACGCAGTATTTT TRBJ2-3 . . TRBV6-1
CASSEGTGGSWEQYF TGTGCCAGCAGTGAAGGGACAGGGGGCTCCTGGGAGCAGTACTTC TRBJ2-7 . TRBD1 TRBV27
CASSLANIRTGELFF TGTGCCAGCAGCTTAGCGAACATTAGGACCGGGGAGCTGTTTTTT TRBJ2-2 . . TRBV7-9
CASIATTNSPLHF TGTGCCAGTATCGCTACAACTAATTCACCCCTCCACTTT TRBJ1-6 . . TRBV19
CASSWGGAGTDTQYF TGTGCCAGTTCTTGGGGCGGGGCGGGCACAGATACGCAGTATTTT TRBJ2-3 once . TRBV9